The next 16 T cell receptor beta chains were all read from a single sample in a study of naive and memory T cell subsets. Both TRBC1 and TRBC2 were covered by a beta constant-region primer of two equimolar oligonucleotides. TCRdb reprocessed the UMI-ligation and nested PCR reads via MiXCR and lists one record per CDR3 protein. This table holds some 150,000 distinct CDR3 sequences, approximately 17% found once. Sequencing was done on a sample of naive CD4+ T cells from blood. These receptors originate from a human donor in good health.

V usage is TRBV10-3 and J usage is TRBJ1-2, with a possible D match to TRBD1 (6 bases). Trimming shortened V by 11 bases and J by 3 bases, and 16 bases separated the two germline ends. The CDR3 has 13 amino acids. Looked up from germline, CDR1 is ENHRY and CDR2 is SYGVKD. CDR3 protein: CAATEGGDYGYTF. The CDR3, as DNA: TGTGCCGCCACGGAGGGGGGTGACTATGGCTACACCTTC.

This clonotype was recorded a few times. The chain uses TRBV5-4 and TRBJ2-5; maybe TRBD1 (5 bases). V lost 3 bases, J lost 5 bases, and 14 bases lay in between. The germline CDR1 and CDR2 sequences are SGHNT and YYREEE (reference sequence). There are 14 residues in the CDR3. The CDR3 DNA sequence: TGTGCCAGCAGCTCCGATGGGGCGGCCGAGACCCAGTACTTC. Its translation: CASSSDGAAETQYF. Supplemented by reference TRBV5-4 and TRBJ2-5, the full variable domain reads ETGVTQSPTHLIKTRGQQVTLRCSSQSGHNTVSWYQQALGQGPQFIFQYYREEENGRGNFPPRFSGLQFPNYSSELNVNALELDDSALYLCASSSDGAAETQYFGPGTRLLVL.

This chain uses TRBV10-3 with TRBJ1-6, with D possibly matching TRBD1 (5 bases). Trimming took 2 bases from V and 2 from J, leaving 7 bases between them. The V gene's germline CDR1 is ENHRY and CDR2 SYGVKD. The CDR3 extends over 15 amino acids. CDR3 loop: CAISEGGTYNSPLHF. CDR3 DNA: TGTGCCATCAGTGAGGGGGGAACCTATAATTCACCCCTCCACTTT.

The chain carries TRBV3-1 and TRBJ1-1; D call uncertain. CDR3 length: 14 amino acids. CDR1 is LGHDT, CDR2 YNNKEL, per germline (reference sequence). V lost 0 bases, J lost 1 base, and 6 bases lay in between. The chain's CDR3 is CASSQDLGNTEAFF. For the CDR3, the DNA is TGTGCCAGCAGCCAAGATTTGGGGAACACTGAAGCTTTCTTT.

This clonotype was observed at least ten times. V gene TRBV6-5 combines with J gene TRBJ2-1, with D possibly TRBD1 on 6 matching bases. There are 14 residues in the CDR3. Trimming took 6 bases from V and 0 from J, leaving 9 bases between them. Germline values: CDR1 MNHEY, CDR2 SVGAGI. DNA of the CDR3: TGTGCCAGCAGACAGGGTTTCTCCTACAATGAGCAGTTCTTC. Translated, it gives CASRQGFSYNEQFF.

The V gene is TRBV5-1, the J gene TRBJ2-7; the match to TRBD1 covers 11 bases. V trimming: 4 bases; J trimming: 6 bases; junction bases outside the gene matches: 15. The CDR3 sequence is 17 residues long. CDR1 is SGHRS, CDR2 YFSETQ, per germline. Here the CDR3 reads CASSITSSTGTGGEQYF. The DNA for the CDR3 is TGCGCCAGCAGCATTACTTCAAGCACCGGGACAGGGGGCGAGCAGTACTTC.

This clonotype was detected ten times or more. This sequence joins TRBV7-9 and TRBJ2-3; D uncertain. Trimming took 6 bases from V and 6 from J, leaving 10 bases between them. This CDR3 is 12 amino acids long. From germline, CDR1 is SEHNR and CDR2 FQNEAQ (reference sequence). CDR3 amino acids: CASRGTSDTQYF. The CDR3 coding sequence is TGTGCCAGCAGGGGAACCTCGGATACGCAGTATTTT.

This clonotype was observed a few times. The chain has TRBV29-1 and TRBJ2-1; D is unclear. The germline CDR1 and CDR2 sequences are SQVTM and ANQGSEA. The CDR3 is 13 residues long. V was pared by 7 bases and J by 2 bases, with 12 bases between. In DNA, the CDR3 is TGCAGCGCGATCGGGCAGACCTACAATGAGCAGTTCTTC. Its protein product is CSAIGQTYNEQFF.

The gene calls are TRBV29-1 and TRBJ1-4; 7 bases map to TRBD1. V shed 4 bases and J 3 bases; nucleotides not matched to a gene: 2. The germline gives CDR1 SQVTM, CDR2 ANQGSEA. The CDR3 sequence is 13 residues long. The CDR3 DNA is TGCAGCGTTGTCCAGGGGGCTAATGAAAAACTGTTTTTT. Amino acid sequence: CSVVQGANEKLFF. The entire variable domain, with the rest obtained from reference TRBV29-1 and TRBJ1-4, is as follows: SAVISQKPSRDICQRGTSLTIQCQVDSQVTMMFWYRQQPGQSLTLIATANQGSEATYESGFVIDKFPISRPNLTFSTLTVSNMSPEDSSIYLCSVVQGANEKLFFGSGTQLSVL.

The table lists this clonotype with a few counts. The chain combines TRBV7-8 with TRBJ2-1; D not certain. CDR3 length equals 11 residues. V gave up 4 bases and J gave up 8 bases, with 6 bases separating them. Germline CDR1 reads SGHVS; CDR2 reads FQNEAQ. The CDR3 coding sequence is TGTGCCAGCAGCTCGCTGTATGAGCAGTTCTTC. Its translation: CASSSLYEQFF.

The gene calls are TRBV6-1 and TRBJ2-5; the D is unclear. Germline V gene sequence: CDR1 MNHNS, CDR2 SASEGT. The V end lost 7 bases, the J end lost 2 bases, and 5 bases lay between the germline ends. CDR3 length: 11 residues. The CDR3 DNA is TGTGCCAGCAACCGACAAGAGACCCAGTACTTC. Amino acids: CASNRQETQYF.

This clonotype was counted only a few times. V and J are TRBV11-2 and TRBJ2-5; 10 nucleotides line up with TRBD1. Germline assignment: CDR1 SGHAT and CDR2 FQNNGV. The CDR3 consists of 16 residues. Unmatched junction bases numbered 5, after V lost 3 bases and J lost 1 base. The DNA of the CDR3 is TGTGCCAGCAGCTTGGACAGGGGGGGGAGCCAAGAGACCCAGTACTTC. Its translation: CASSLDRGGSQETQYF.

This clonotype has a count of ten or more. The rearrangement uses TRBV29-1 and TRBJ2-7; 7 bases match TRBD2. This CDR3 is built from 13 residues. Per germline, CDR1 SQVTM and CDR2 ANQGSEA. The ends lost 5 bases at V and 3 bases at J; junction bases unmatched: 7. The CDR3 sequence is CSVPGTISYEQYF. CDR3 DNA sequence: TGCAGCGTTCCCGGGACTATCAGCTACGAGCAGTACTTC.

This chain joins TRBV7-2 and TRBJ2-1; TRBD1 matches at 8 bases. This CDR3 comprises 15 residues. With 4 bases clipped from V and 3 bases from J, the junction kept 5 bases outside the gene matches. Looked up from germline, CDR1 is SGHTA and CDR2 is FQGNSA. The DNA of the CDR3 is TGTGCCAGCAGCTCCACAGGGGGTGGCTACAATGAGCAGTTCTTC. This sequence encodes CASSSTGGGYNEQFF.

The CDR3 DNA reads as TGTGCCAGCAGCTTGTTACTCGAAGAAAAACTGTTTTTT. Protein sequence: CASSLLLEEKLFF. The chain carries TRBV7-2 and TRBJ1-4; D is uncertain. Between the trimmed V and J ends, which lost 3 bases and 8 bases, there was a span of 10 bases. This CDR3 comprises 13 residues. The germline V gene encodes CDR1 SGHTA and CDR2 FQGNSA.

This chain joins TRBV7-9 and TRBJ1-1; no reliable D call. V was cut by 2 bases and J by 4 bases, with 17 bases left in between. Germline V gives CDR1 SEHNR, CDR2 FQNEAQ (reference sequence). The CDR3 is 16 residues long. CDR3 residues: CASSLSGELRGTEAFF. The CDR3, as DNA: TGTGCCAGCAGCTTAAGCGGTGAACTCCGGGGCACTGAAGCTTTCTTT.